Listed below are T cell receptor beta chains from one sample, sequenced in a study of CD8 T cells in Susac syndrome. TCRdb reprocessed the immunoSEQ multiplex PCR reads via MiXCR and lists one record per CDR3 protein. The sample holds around 180,000 distinct CDR3 sequences; 85% to 95% are singletons and the top ten take roughly 0.097%. The sequenced sample consisted of CD4+ T cells from PBMCs. The receptors originated from a human donor with multiple sclerosis. The CDR3 runs from the conserved cysteine through the conserved F or W. Each record gives: J gene, clone size, D gene, V gene, CDR3 length, CDR3 protein, CDR3 DNA. D genes are given only for firm matches. Clone size appears in some rows only: once, few, many, or a class for an expanded clone.

j_call: TRBJ2-5; clone_size: -; d_call: -; v_call: TRBV11-2; cdr3_length: 13; cdr3_aa: CASSYRVGETQYF; cdr3_nt: TGTGCCAGCAGCTACAGGGTTGGTGAGACCCAGTACTTC
j_call: TRBJ1-6; clone_size: -; d_call: -; v_call: TRBV20-1; cdr3_length: 16; cdr3_aa: CSAPNRGLIYNSPLHF; cdr3_nt: TGCAGTGCCCCGAATCGGGGGCTGATATATAATTCACCCCTCCACTTT
j_call: TRBJ2-1; clone_size: -; d_call: -; v_call: TRBV7-3; cdr3_length: 15; cdr3_aa: CASSFRRQSYNEQFF; cdr3_nt: TGTGCCAGCAGTTTCCGGAGACAATCATACAATGAGCAGTTCTTC
j_call: TRBJ2-5; clone_size: -; d_call: -; v_call: TRBV7-6; cdr3_length: 14; cdr3_aa: CASSLLAAEETQYF; cdr3_nt: TGTGCCAGCAGCTTACTGGCAGCCGAAGAGACCCAGTACTTC
j_call: TRBJ2-5; clone_size: -; d_call: -; v_call: TRBV5-8; cdr3_length: 16; cdr3_aa: CASTLGISQTQETQYF; cdr3_nt: TGTGCCAGCACCCTTGGCATTTCACAGACTCAAGAGACCCAGTACTTC
j_call: TRBJ1-5; clone_size: -; d_call: TRBD1; v_call: TRBV20-1; cdr3_length: 13; cdr3_aa: CSAGWTGDQPQHF; cdr3_nt: TGCAGTGCTGGTTGGACAGGGGATCAGCCCCAGCATTTT
j_call: TRBJ1-2; clone_size: -; d_call: -; v_call: TRBV20-1; cdr3_length: 13; cdr3_aa: CSARDGVGDGYTF; cdr3_nt: TGCAGTGCTAGAGATGGGGTAGGGGATGGCTACACCTTC
j_call: TRBJ2-3; clone_size: -; d_call: TRBD2; v_call: TRBV25-1; cdr3_length: 18; cdr3_aa: CASSDPLTSGVSTDTQYF; cdr3_nt: TGTGCCAGCAGCGACCCCCTCACTAGCGGGGTCAGCACAGATACGCAGTATTTT
j_call: TRBJ1-1; clone_size: once; d_call: -; v_call: TRBV20-1; cdr3_length: 14; cdr3_aa: CSARDFAGPTEAFF; cdr3_nt: TGCAGTGCTAGAGATTTCGCGGGTCCTACTGAAGCTTTCTTT
j_call: TRBJ1-6; clone_size: -; d_call: -; v_call: TRBV29-1; cdr3_length: 13; cdr3_aa: CSVEDGASPSLHF; cdr3_nt: TGCAGCGTTGAAGACGGGGCGTCCCCGTCCCTCCACTTT
j_call: TRBJ2-7; clone_size: -; d_call: TRBD2; v_call: TRBV11-2; cdr3_length: 16; cdr3_aa: CASSDRLAGAPHEQYF; cdr3_nt: TGTGCCAGCAGCGATCGACTAGCGGGAGCCCCCCACGAGCAGTACTTC
j_call: TRBJ2-1; clone_size: -; d_call: TRBD2; v_call: TRBV29-1; cdr3_length: 12; cdr3_aa: CSVSGTSNEQFF; cdr3_nt: TGCAGCGTGTCCGGGACTAGCAATGAGCAGTTCTTC
j_call: TRBJ2-6; clone_size: -; d_call: -; v_call: TRBV29-1; cdr3_length: 19; cdr3_aa: CSVIPRGSSGVAGANVLTF; cdr3_nt: TGCAGCGTCATCCCCAGGGGATCCTCGGGGGTGGCTGGGGCCAACGTCCTGACTTTC
j_call: TRBJ2-7; clone_size: -; d_call: -; v_call: TRBV28; cdr3_length: 13; cdr3_aa: CASSLQGPYEQYF; cdr3_nt: TGTGCCAGCAGTTTACAGGGCCCCTACGAGCAGTACTTC
j_call: TRBJ1-1; clone_size: -; d_call: -; v_call: TRBV9; cdr3_length: 14; cdr3_aa: CASSVAPLASEVLF; cdr3_nt: TGTGCCAGCAGCGTAGCTCCACTGGCGTCCGAAGTTCTCTTT
j_call: TRBJ1-1; clone_size: -; d_call: TRBD1; v_call: TRBV14; cdr3_length: 15; cdr3_aa: CASSQGDRVKTEAFF; cdr3_nt: TGTGCCAGCAGCCAGGGGGACAGGGTAAAAACTGAAGCTTTCTTT
j_call: TRBJ1-1; clone_size: -; d_call: -; v_call: TRBV15; cdr3_length: 17; cdr3_aa: CATSRPLYMIMNTEAFF; cdr3_nt: TGTGCCACCAGCAGACCCCTTTACATGATCATGAACACTGAAGCTTTCTTT
j_call: TRBJ1-1; clone_size: -; d_call: -; v_call: TRBV9; cdr3_length: 15; cdr3_aa: CASSERDILGTEAFF; cdr3_nt: TGTGCCAGCAGCGAACGAGACATTCTTGGTACTGAAGCTTTCTTT
j_call: TRBJ2-1; clone_size: -; d_call: TRBD2; v_call: TRBV12-3/TRBV12-4; cdr3_length: 15; cdr3_aa: CASSRTSGLYNEQFF; cdr3_nt: TGTGCCAGCAGCCGGACTAGCGGCCTGTACAATGAGCAGTTCTTC
j_call: TRBJ1-2; clone_size: -; d_call: -; v_call: TRBV27; cdr3_length: 13; cdr3_aa: CASSPSLRSGYTF; cdr3_nt: TGTGCCAGCAGTCCATCTTTGAGGTCCGGCTACACCTTC
j_call: TRBJ2-2; clone_size: few; d_call: -; v_call: TRBV18; cdr3_length: 13; cdr3_aa: CASSPPGTGELFF; cdr3_nt: TGTGCCAGCTCACCACCCGGCACCGGGGAGCTGTTTTTT
j_call: TRBJ2-1; clone_size: once; d_call: -; v_call: TRBV21-1; cdr3_length: 15; cdr3_aa: CASPTAGGPNNEQFF; cdr3_nt: TGTGCCAGCCCCACAGCGGGGGGACCTAACAATGAGCAGTTCTTC
j_call: TRBJ2-1; clone_size: -; d_call: TRBD2; v_call: TRBV28; cdr3_length: 14; cdr3_aa: CASSRAGIHNEQFF; cdr3_nt: TGTGCCAGCAGTAGAGCGGGAATCCACAATGAGCAGTTCTTC
j_call: TRBJ1-4; clone_size: -; d_call: -; v_call: TRBV5-1; cdr3_length: 14; cdr3_aa: CASSLDSINEKLFF; cdr3_nt: TGCGCCAGCAGCTTGGACAGTATTAATGAAAAACTGTTTTTT
j_call: TRBJ2-7; clone_size: once; d_call: -; v_call: TRBV12-3/TRBV12-4; cdr3_length: 14; cdr3_aa: CASSLAWGSYEQYF; cdr3_nt: TGTGCCAGCAGTTTAGCTTGGGGCTCCTACGAGCAGTACTTC
j_call: TRBJ2-3; clone_size: -; d_call: -; v_call: TRBV30; cdr3_length: 15; cdr3_aa: CAWSLSGLSTDTQYF; cdr3_nt: TGTGCCTGGAGTCTCAGCGGTCTTAGCACAGATACGCAGTATTTT
j_call: TRBJ1-1; clone_size: -; d_call: TRBD1; v_call: TRBV6-2/TRBV6-3; cdr3_length: 15; cdr3_aa: CASSTTGTGNTEAFF; cdr3_nt: TGTGCCAGCAGTACGACGGGGACAGGGAACACTGAAGCTTTCTTT
j_call: TRBJ2-1; clone_size: -; d_call: TRBD2; v_call: TRBV6-2/TRBV6-3; cdr3_length: 17; cdr3_aa: CASSFLSGGAGYNEQFF; cdr3_nt: TGTGCCAGCAGTTTCCTTAGCGGGGGGGCAGGCTACAATGAGCAGTTCTTC
j_call: TRBJ2-3; clone_size: once; d_call: -; v_call: TRBV20-1; cdr3_length: 14; cdr3_aa: CSASLPISTDTQYF; cdr3_nt: TGCAGTGCTAGTCTCCCAATTTCGACAGATACGCAGTATTTT
j_call: TRBJ2-1; clone_size: -; d_call: -; v_call: TRBV10-3; cdr3_length: 14; cdr3_aa: CAISRESAYNEQFF; cdr3_nt: TGTGCCATCAGCCGGGAAAGCGCCTACAATGAGCAGTTCTTC
j_call: TRBJ1-1; clone_size: once; d_call: TRBD1; v_call: TRBV6-5; cdr3_length: 15; cdr3_aa: CASSHTGGADTEAFF; cdr3_nt: TGTGCCAGCAGTCACACAGGGGGCGCCGACACTGAAGCTTTCTTT
j_call: TRBJ2-5; clone_size: -; d_call: TRBD2; v_call: TRBV5-1; cdr3_length: 17; cdr3_aa: CASSLGWGLAGEETQYF; cdr3_nt: TGCGCCAGCAGCTTGGGTTGGGGTCTAGCGGGAGAAGAGACCCAGTACTTC
j_call: TRBJ1-1; clone_size: once; d_call: -; v_call: TRBV5-1; cdr3_length: 16; cdr3_aa: CASSLNMQGGGTEAFF; cdr3_nt: TGCGCCAGCAGCTTGAATATGCAGGGCGGCGGCACTGAAGCTTTCTTT
j_call: TRBJ2-1; clone_size: once; d_call: TRBD2; v_call: TRBV5-1; cdr3_length: 15; cdr3_aa: CASSDRLAGNNEQFF; cdr3_nt: TGCGCCAGCAGCGATCGACTAGCGGGAAACAATGAGCAGTTCTTC
j_call: TRBJ2-7; clone_size: -; d_call: -; v_call: TRBV3-1; cdr3_length: 14; cdr3_aa: CASSQGLSSYEQYF; cdr3_nt: TGTGCCAGCAGCCAAGGCCTGAGCTCCTACGAGCAGTACTTC